This T cell receptor (beta chain) was captured by sequencing in a study of brain T cells in children with intractable seizures. Trimming stripped 4 bases from V and 5 bases from J, with 18 bases between. Germline CDR1 is SGHNT and CDR2 is YENEEA. The CDR3 contains 16 residues. Study conclusions and caveats: Only CDR3 sequence similarity suggested viral specificity, without known HCMV serostatus. Absence of clones before surgery may stem from lower sequencing depth.

TCRdb keeps only in-frame clones here, not all; method: immunoSEQ multiplex PCR. The table includes a few hundred thousand clones, over 90% detected once. This clone was counted once. Its antigen is undetermined. Time point reported: blood from clinic visit 5 months post-surgery; TSC patient then seizure free. Surgery cases with the highest brain T cell transcript signatures were chosen for sequencing. The sequence was obtained from a boy in the first two years of life with tuberous sclerosis and intractable seizures. V and J are TRBV11-3 and TRBJ2-1; D may be TRBD2 (6 bases). The sample in question was peripheral blood, obtained less than 6 months after surgery. The CDR3 here is CASSSLSSAENNEQFF. CDR3 nucleotides: TGTGCCAGCAGCTCGCTATCTAGCGCGGAGAACAATGAGCAGTTCTTC. Using reference TRBV11-3 and TRBJ2-1 for the parts outside the CDR3, the full variable domain is EAGVVQSPRYKIIEKKQPVAFWCNPISGHNTLYWYLQNLGQGPELLIRYENEEAVDDSQLPKDRFSAERLKGVDSTLKIQPAELGDSAVYLCASSSLSSAENNEQFFGPGTRLTVL.